This T cell receptor beta chain was obtained from a study of blood T cell repertoires in COVID-19. Whole-study context: Sites in the United States, Italy and Spain provided acute and convalescent COVID-19 samples.

Looked up from germline, CDR1 is MGHDK and CDR2 is SYGVNS. The CDR3 sequence is 14 residues long. Trimming pared 6 bases from V and 4 bases from J, leaving 15 bases between. Resolution of symptoms, clearance, or two negative PCRs was present in recovered Cohort 3 donors. Measured with immunoSEQ multiplex PCR; TCRdb has only the in-frame clones, and not every one. The table records approximately 210,000 clones, around 80% of them present only once. Source material: PBMCs or T cells enriched from blood (not recorded which). This TCR was sampled from a man aged 35 to 55 who had recovered from COVID-19. V usage is TRBV25-1 and J usage is TRBJ1-2; no clear D. CDR3 residues: CASSPPWEGYGYTF. In DNA form, the CDR3 reads TGTGCCAGCAGCCCCCCGTGGGAGGGCTATGGCTACACCTTC.